This T cell receptor beta chain appears in the sequencing data of a study of T cell responses to AZD1222 COVID-19 vaccine. As regards this clone: No antigen is known for it.

V dropped 4 bases and J dropped 8; count of bases not matched to a gene: 7. The germline V gene has CDR1 LGHNA and CDR2 YNFKEQ. The length of the CDR3 is 15 residues. Points from the study as a whole: Unmutated variant regions are reportedly targeted by nearly half of spike-specific TCRs. The donor group comprised mostly white British people and more females; the analysis possibly underestimated clonal diversity.

Generated by immunoSEQ multiplex PCR, the TCRdb table keeps only in-frame clones and is missing some. Among approximately 170,000 clones, about 91% were seen once, and the ten largest hold approximately 4.8%. Here the sequenced sample was peripheral blood, taken on day 0 of AZD1222 vaccination. The chain is built from TRBV4-2 and TRBJ2-4; 11 nucleotides agree with TRBD2. The origin of this receptor is an adult in good health. CDR3 in DNA: TGTGCCAGCAGCCCCACTACTAGCGGGAGAGACATTCAGTACTTC. Amino acid sequence: CASSPTTSGRDIQYF.